The 17 T cell receptor beta chains listed next were all sequenced from one sample in a study of T cell repertoires in cytomegalovirus infection. TCRdb re-derived calls from the reads in MiXCR, one entry per CDR3 protein. Of approximately 320,000 distinct CDR3 sequences in the sample, more than 9% were seen once. Sample: PBMCs. The receptor source for this set is a human donor in good health (CMV status not recorded). Some clones in this sample may be carry-over from other donors' samples.

Ten or more counts support this clonotype. The chain uses TRBV7-2 and TRBJ2-3; 9 bases agree with TRBD2. CDR3 length equals 15 residues. CDR1 is SGHTA and CDR2 is FQGNSA in the germline V gene. Trimming took 2 bases from V and 6 from J; bases not matched to a gene: 6. The CDR3 is CASSLYQREADTQYF. DNA of the CDR3: TGTGCCAGCAGCTTATATCAGCGGGAGGCGGATACGCAGTATTTT.

The table lists this clonotype with a few counts. The J gene is TRBJ2-5, the V gene TRBV7-3; D is unclear. Germline CDR1 is SGHTA and CDR2 is FQGTGA. V was cut by 5 bases and J by 4 bases, with 11 bases left in between. CDR3 size: 13 residues. CDR3 amino acids: CASSPEVTETQYF. CDR3 bases: TGTGCCAGCAGCCCCGAGGTCACAGAGACCCAGTACTTC.

The chain uses TRBV5-4 and TRBJ2-5; maybe TRBD1 (6 bases). The CDR3 extends over 18 amino acids. Germline V CDR1 and CDR2: SGHNT, YYREEE (reference sequence). The V and J ends lost 2 bases and 5 bases respectively, with 25 bases between them. The CDR3 sequence: CASSLVSARGIRSETQYF. CDR3 in DNA: TGTGCCAGCAGCTTAGTCAGTGCCAGGGGTATTCGTAGTGAGACCCAGTACTTC.

The table lists this clonotype with a few counts. V gene TRBV6-1 combines with J gene TRBJ2-3, with TRBD2 matching over 7 bases. CDR1 MNHNS and CDR2 SASEGT come from the germline V gene. After removal of 7 bases from V and 3 bases from J, the junction contained 10 bases not matched to a gene. The CDR3 covers 15 residues. In DNA, the CDR3 is TGTGCCAGCACCGCGACGGGACTAATGACAGATACGCAGTATTTT. Translation: CASTATGLMTDTQYF.

The rearrangement links TRBV20-1 to TRBJ1-3; no reliable D call. Germline V gene sequence: CDR1 DFQATT, CDR2 SNEGSKA (reference sequence). This CDR3 has 17 residues. The V end was cut by 1 base, the J end by 0 bases, with 16 bases between. The DNA of the CDR3 is TGCAGTGCTAGAGTCTTAACGGCGGCTGACTCTGGAAACACCATATATTTT. Its protein is CSARVLTAADSGNTIYF.

This clonotype was detected ten times or more. The chain carries TRBV7-2 and TRBJ1-4; D gene uncertain. V was cut by 1 base and J by 0 bases, with 12 bases left in between. The CDR3 sequence is 17 residues long. Germline lookup yields CDR1 SGHTA and CDR2 FQGNSA. This chain's CDR3 is CASSLEWASSTNEKLFF. In DNA, the CDR3 is TGTGCCAGCAGCTTAGAGTGGGCATCTTCAACTAATGAAAAACTGTTTTTT.

This clonotype was seen repeatedly, ten times or more. J is TRBJ2-7 and V is TRBV28, with 10 bases identical to TRBD1. CDR1 MDHEN and CDR2 SYDVKM come from the germline V gene. J was trimmed by 2 bases and V by 4 bases; bases with no gene match: 8. The CDR3 extends over 16 amino acids. Written as DNA, the CDR3 is TGTGCCAGCAGTTCCTGGGGGACAGGGGCGACCTACGAGCAGTACTTC. Protein: CASSSWGTGATYEQYF.

At least ten counts were recorded for this clonotype. The chain combines TRBV20-1 with TRBJ2-7; TRBD1 aligns across 9 bases. Germline loops: CDR1 DFQATT, CDR2 SNEGSKA (reference sequence). This CDR3 contains 14 residues. V was clipped by 7 bases and J by 4 bases; unmatched bases: 11. CDR3 DNA: TGCAGTGTGAGAGATACAGGGGGCAATTACGAGCAGTACTTC. The encoded protein is CSVRDTGGNYEQYF.

V usage is TRBV19 and J usage is TRBJ1-1; 9 bases are a match to TRBD1. Per germline, CDR1 LNHDA and CDR2 SQIVND (reference sequence). This CDR3 is built from 16 residues. The J segment lost 5 bases and the V segment lost 3 bases, leaving 10 bases of the junction unmatched. CDR3 sequence reads: CASSIGWDRASTEAFF. The DNA for the CDR3 is TGTGCCAGTAGTATTGGTTGGGACAGGGCGAGTACTGAAGCTTTCTTT.

This clonotype showed up just a few times. The chain carries TRBV7-2 and TRBJ2-7, with D maybe TRBD2 (5 bases). Trimming removed 4 bases from V and 3 bases from J, with 13 bases in between. Per germline, CDR1 SGHTA and CDR2 FQGNSA. The CDR3 totals 14 residues. CDR3 amino acids: CASSSVSGNYEQYF. The DNA of the CDR3 is TGTGCCAGCAGCTCAGTGTCCGGGAACTACGAGCAGTACTTC. Full variable domain (rest looked up from reference TRBV7-2 and TRBJ2-7): GAGVSQSPSNKVTEKGKDVELRCDPISGHTALYWYRQSLGQGLEFLIYFQGNSAPDKSGLPSDRFSAERTGGSVSTLTIQRTQQEDSAVYLCASSSVSGNYEQYFGPGTRLTVT.

This chain connects TRBV20-1 to TRBJ2-7; D is possibly TRBD1 (6 bases). This CDR3 region has 17 residues. CDR1 DFQATT and CDR2 SNEGSKA come from the germline V gene (reference sequence). Trimming cost V 0 bases and J 4 bases, with 22 bases left between them. The CDR3 sequence: CSARDQLRGTGKYEQYF. CDR3 DNA: TGCAGTGCTAGAGATCAACTAAGGGGGACGGGAAAATACGAGCAGTACTTC.

A few counts support this clonotype. J is TRBJ1-5 and V is TRBV11-2, with 9 positions matching TRBD1. Germline trimming cut 5 bases from V and 3 bases from J; bases unmatched to any gene: 5. Per germline, CDR1 SGHAT and CDR2 FQNNGV. The CDR3 runs to 15 residues. CDR3 loop: CASSRQGGINQPQHF. CDR3 bases: TGTGCCAGCAGCCGACAGGGGGGAATCAATCAGCCCCAGCATTTT.

This clonotype was counted between two and nine times. The chain carries TRBV29-1 and TRBJ1-5, with 7 bases matching TRBD1. CDR3 length: 14 residues. J was trimmed by 0 bases and V by 7 bases; bases with no gene match: 6. The germline V gene encodes CDR1 SQVTM and CDR2 ANQGSEA. The CDR3 region is CSARTGVSNQPQHF. As DNA, the CDR3 is TGCAGCGCCAGGACAGGTGTTAGCAATCAGCCCCAGCATTTT.

This clonotype was observed a handful of times. The chain carries TRBV20-1 and TRBJ1-1; maybe TRBD1 (6 bases). The CDR3 runs to 11 residues. Deletions cut 7 bases from V and 4 bases from J, with 10 bases between. Germline CDR1 and CDR2: DFQATT and SNEGSKA (reference sequence). The CDR3 here is CSVFRGTEAFF. CDR3 coding DNA: TGCAGTGTTTTCAGGGGCACTGAAGCTTTCTTT.

Only a few counts were recorded for this clonotype. The gene calls are TRBV7-2 and TRBJ2-7; TRBD2 matches 7 bases. Germline values: CDR1 SGHTA, CDR2 FQGNSA. This CDR3 comprises 14 residues. V shed 6 bases and J 3 bases; nucleotides not matched to a gene: 8. The CDR3 nucleotides are TGTGCCAGCAGACCCGGGGGGTCCAACTACGAGCAGTACTTC. Translated: CASRPGGSNYEQYF.

The table lists this clonotype with a few counts. The V gene is TRBV20-1, the J gene TRBJ2-3; a weak D match, TRBD1 (5 bases). This CDR3 is 13 amino acids long. Deletions cut 6 bases from V and 4 bases from J, with 14 bases between. Germline V lookup: CDR1 DFQATT, CDR2 SNEGSKA (reference sequence). The CDR3 region is CSAQRGTPDTQYF. CDR3 nucleotides: TGCAGTGCCCAAAGGGGTACACCAGATACGCAGTATTTT.

This clonotype turned up a few times. V is TRBV27 and J is TRBJ1-5; 10 nucleotides line up with TRBD1. This CDR3 comprises 16 residues. V shed 5 bases and J 9 bases; nucleotides not matched to a gene: 13. Germline V lookup: CDR1 MNHEY, CDR2 SMNVEV (reference sequence). CDR3 residues: CASSATTGGGLGPQHF. Written as DNA, the CDR3 is TGTGCCAGCAGTGCCACGACAGGGGGCGGTTTAGGGCCCCAGCATTTT.